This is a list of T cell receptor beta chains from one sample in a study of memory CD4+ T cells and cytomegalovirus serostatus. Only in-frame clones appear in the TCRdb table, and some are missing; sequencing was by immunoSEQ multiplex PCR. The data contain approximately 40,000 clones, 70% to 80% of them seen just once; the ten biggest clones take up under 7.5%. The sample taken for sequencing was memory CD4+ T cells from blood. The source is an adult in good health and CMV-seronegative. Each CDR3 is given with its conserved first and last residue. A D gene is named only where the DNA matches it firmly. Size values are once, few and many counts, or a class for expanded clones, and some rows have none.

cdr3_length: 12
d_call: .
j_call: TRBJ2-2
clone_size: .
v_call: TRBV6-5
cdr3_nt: TGTGCCAGCAGTTATCGAATGGGAGAGCTGTTTTTT
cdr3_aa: CASSYRMGELFF

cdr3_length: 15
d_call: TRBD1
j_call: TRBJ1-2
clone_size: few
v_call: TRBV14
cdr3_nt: TGTGCCAGCAGCCCTTTCGGGACAGGGGGGCGCGGCTACACCTTC
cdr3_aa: CASSPFGTGGRGYTF

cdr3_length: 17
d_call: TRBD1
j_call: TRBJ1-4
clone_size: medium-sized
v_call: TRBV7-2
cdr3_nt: TGTGCCAGCAGCTGGACAGGGGGCAGTCTTAGCGATGAAAAACTGTTTTTT
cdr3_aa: CASSWTGGSLSDEKLFF

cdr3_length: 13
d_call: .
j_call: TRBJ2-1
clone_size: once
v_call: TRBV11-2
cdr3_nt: TGTGCCAGCAGCTTAGGACTAGACAATGAGCAGTTCTTC
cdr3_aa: CASSLGLDNEQFF

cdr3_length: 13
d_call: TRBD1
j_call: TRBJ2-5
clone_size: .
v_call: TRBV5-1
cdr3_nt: TGCGCCAGCAGCCGACAGGGGACAGAGACCCAGTACTTC
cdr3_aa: CASSRQGTETQYF

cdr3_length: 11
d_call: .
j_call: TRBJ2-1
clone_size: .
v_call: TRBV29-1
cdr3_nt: TGCAGCGTTGGTCAGCTTCGGGAGCAGTTCTTC
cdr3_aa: CSVGQLREQFF

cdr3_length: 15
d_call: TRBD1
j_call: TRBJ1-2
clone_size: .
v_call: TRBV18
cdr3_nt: TGTGCCAGCTCATCCCGACAGGGTAGAGACTATGGCTACACCTTC
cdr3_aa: CASSSRQGRDYGYTF

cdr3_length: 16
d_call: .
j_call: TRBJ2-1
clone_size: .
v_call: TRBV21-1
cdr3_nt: TGTGCCAGCAGCAATTTGCGACGGCCCGTCTACAATGAGCAGTTCTTC
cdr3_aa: CASSNLRRPVYNEQFF

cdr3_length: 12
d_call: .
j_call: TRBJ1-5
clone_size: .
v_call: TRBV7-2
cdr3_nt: TGTGCCAGCGGATCTAGCAATCAGCCCCAGCATTTT
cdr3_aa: CASGSSNQPQHF

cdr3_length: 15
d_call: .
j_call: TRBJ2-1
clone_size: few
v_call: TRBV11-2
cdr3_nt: TGTGCCAGCAGCTTAGGTACCCCAGGGTACAATGAGCAGTTCTTC
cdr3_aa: CASSLGTPGYNEQFF

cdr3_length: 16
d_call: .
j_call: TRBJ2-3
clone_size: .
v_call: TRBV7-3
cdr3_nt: TGTGCCAGCAGCTTAGGCGGGACGGCGGGGACAGATACGCAGTATTTT
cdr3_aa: CASSLGGTAGTDTQYF

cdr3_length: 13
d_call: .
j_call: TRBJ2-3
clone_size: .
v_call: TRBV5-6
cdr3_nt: TGTGCCAGCAGCTTGGTGTCCGGTGGTACGCAGTATTTT
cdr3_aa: CASSLVSGGTQYF

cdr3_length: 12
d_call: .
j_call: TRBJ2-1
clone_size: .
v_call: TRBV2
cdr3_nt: TGTGCCAGCACCCAGGGTTACAATGAGCAGTTCTTC
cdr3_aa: CASTQGYNEQFF